The 31 T cell receptor beta chains below were found in one sample sequenced in a study of T cell repertoires in cytomegalovirus infection. TCRdb called the reads again in MiXCR, with one record for every CDR3 protein. The sample includes some 500,000 distinct CDR3 sequences, 35% to 50% of them seen just once. No antigen has been identified for these receptors. The sequenced sample was cultured PBMCs, obtained from culture after CMV antigen stimulation. These receptors originate from a human donor in good health (CMV status not recorded). Some clones in this sample may be carry-over from other donors' samples.

Only a few counts were recorded for this clonotype. CDR3 nucleotides: TGTGCCAGCAGCCGGACCGGGAACTCCTACGAGCAGTACTTC. Protein sequence: CASSRTGNSYEQYF. The V gene is TRBV7-2, the J gene TRBJ2-7; possibly TRBD2 for D (5 bases). CDR1 is SGHTA and CDR2 is FQGNSA in the germline V gene. V was cut by 5 bases and J by 0 bases, with 11 bases left in between. The CDR3 covers 14 residues.

This clonotype was picked up a small number of times. The chain links TRBV7-8 to TRBJ1-5; D gene uncertain. The germline V and J ends were trimmed by 5 bases and 7 bases, with 9 bases remaining between them. The V gene's germline CDR1 is SGHVS and CDR2 FQNEAQ. The CDR3 contains 12 residues. In DNA form, the CDR3 reads TGTGCCAGCAGCATCAATAGACAGCCCCAGCATTTT. This codes for CASSINRQPQHF.

The chain joins TRBV6-2 or TRBV6-3 to TRBJ2-2, with D possibly matching TRBD1 (5 bases). Germline CDR1 reads MNHEY; CDR2 reads SVGEGT. This CDR3 has 14 amino acids. The V and J ends lost 6 bases and 2 bases respectively, with 10 bases between them. The CDR3 loop reads CASRDQGNTGELFF. The CDR3 DNA sequence: TGTGCCAGCAGAGACCAGGGCAACACCGGGGAGCTGTTTTTT.

The chain carries TRBV6-5 and TRBJ1-4; no reliable D call. V dropped 6 bases and J dropped 4 bases, with 12 bases sitting between them. The CDR3 totals 14 residues. Per germline, CDR1 MNHEY and CDR2 SVGAGI. CDR3 sequence reads: CASSRYNNNEKLFF. CDR3 nucleotide sequence: TGTGCCAGCAGCAGATACAATAATAATGAAAAACTGTTTTTT.

This clonotype has a handful of counts. The rearrangement links TRBV7-9 to TRBJ2-7, with 10 nucleotides matching TRBD2. V shed 4 bases and J 2 bases; nucleotides not matched to a gene: 8. CDR1 and CDR2 (germline): SEHNR, FQNEAQ (reference sequence). CDR3 length equals 16 residues. The CDR3 sequence is CASSWGVSGGTYEQYF. CDR3 nucleotide sequence: TGTGCCAGCAGCTGGGGGGTTAGCGGGGGGACCTACGAGCAGTACTTC.

V usage is TRBV7-9 and J usage is TRBJ2-7, with D perhaps TRBD1 or TRBD2 (6 bases each). This CDR3 has 15 residues. Germline values: CDR1 SEHNR, CDR2 FQNEAQ (reference sequence). V lost 6 bases and J 3 bases, leaving 18 bases between the germline ends. The DNA for the CDR3 is TGTGCCAGCAGTAGGGGGGCTGTAGGGCTCTACGAGCAGTACTTC. Residues: CASSRGAVGLYEQYF. The full variable domain, completed using reference TRBV7-9 and TRBJ2-7, is DTGVSQNPRHKITKRGQNVTFRCDPISEHNRLYWYRQTLGQGPEFLTYFQNEAQLEKSRLLSDRFSAERPKGSFSTLEIQRTEQGDSAMYLCASSRGAVGLYEQYFGPGTRLTVT.

This clonotype was seen a handful of times. The V call is TRBV7-8, the J call TRBJ2-6; TRBD1 agrees at 9 bases. Germline CDR1 reads SGHVS; CDR2 reads FQNEAQ. V shed 3 bases and J 1 base; nucleotides not matched to a gene: 7. CDR3 length: 18 residues. The CDR3 loop reads CASSLPGQGLSGANVLTF. The CDR3 DNA reads as TGTGCCAGCAGCTTGCCGGGACAGGGACTGTCTGGGGCCAACGTCCTGACTTTC.

The chain combines TRBV4-3 with TRBJ2-7; possible D gene TRBD2, 6 bases. The V gene lost 1 base and the J gene lost 4 bases, with 14 bases spanning the gap. This CDR3 region has 15 residues. Germline V gene lookup returns CDR1 LGHNA and CDR2 YSLEER. CDR3 bases: TGCGCCAGCAGCCAAGCCCTACCGGGGGTGTACGAGCAGTACTTC. Protein sequence: CASSQALPGVYEQYF.

The chain carries TRBV25-1 and TRBJ1-2, with 9 bases fitting TRBD1. Germline CDR1 is MGHDK and CDR2 is SYGVNS. This CDR3 is built from 15 residues. V shed 1 base, J shed 4 bases, and the junction held 4 bases outside the gene matches. The CDR3 nucleotides are TGTGCCAGCAGTGAATGGACAGGGGAGGGCTATGGCTACACCTTC. Translating gives CASSEWTGEGYGYTF.

The rearrangement joins TRBV7-6 to TRBJ2-5; 7 bases are shared with TRBD2. The germline V gene has CDR1 SGHVS and CDR2 FNYEAQ. Trimming removed 5 bases from V and 5 bases from J; junction bases left unmatched: 8. The CDR3 consists of 14 residues. In nucleotides, the CDR3 is TGTGCCAGCAGCGTGGGAGGGATGGGGGAGACCCAGTACTTC. Translation: CASSVGGMGETQYF.

The chain combines TRBV11-2 with TRBJ1-2, with D perhaps TRBD1 (6 bases). The V end lost 7 bases, the J end lost 6 bases, and 15 bases lay between the germline ends. Germline CDR1 reads SGHAT; CDR2 reads FQNNGV. There are 13 residues in the CDR3. CDR3 protein: CASIQTGSHGYTF. The CDR3 coding sequence is TGTGCCAGCATACAAACAGGGTCCCATGGCTACACCTTC. Full variable domain (rest looked up from reference TRBV11-2 and TRBJ1-2): EAGVAQSPRYKIIEKRQSVAFWCNPISGHATLYWYQQILGQGPKLLIQFQNNGVVDDSQLPKDRFSAERLKGVDSTLKIQPAKLEDSAVYLCASIQTGSHGYTFGSGTRLTVV.

The genes are TRBV10-3 and TRBJ2-1, with D perhaps given as TRBD1 or TRBD2 (5 bases each). Germline CDR1 and CDR2: ENHRY and SYGVKD. The germline V and J ends were trimmed by 1 base and 6 bases, with 13 bases remaining between them. This CDR3 comprises 15 residues. Here the CDR3 reads CAISEFGASTNEQFF. The CDR3 coding sequence is TGTGCCATCAGTGAGTTCGGGGCCTCCACCAATGAGCAGTTCTTC.

The V call is TRBV27, the J call TRBJ1-4; D is unresolved. There are 14 residues in the CDR3. Deletions cut 2 bases from V and 8 bases from J, with 12 bases between. Germline V gene sequence: CDR1 MNHEY, CDR2 SMNVEV (reference sequence). The CDR3 nucleotides are TGTGCCAGCAGTTTAGGGCGGTCAGGCGAAAAACTGTTTTTT. Its translation: CASSLGRSGEKLFF.

The chain uses TRBV11-2 and TRBJ2-1; no definite D call. Germline V gives CDR1 SGHAT, CDR2 FQNNGV. V was cut by 4 bases and J by 4 bases, with 11 bases left in between. This CDR3 has 14 residues. DNA of the CDR3: TGTGCCAGCAGCTCGTATGCTGATTACAATGAGCAGTTCTTC. Translation: CASSSYADYNEQFF. Drawing the rest from reference TRBV11-2 and TRBJ2-1, the complete variable domain is EAGVAQSPRYKIIEKRQSVAFWCNPISGHATLYWYQQILGQGPKLLIQFQNNGVVDDSQLPKDRFSAERLKGVDSTLKIQPAKLEDSAVYLCASSSYADYNEQFFGPGTRLTVL.

The gene calls are TRBV6-1 and TRBJ1-2; D unresolved. Trimming took 0 bases from V and 4 from J, leaving 9 bases between them. The CDR3 runs 14 residues. The germline V gene encodes CDR1 MNHNS and CDR2 SASEGT. DNA for the CDR3: TGTGCCAGCAGTGAAGCGGCAGACCTCTATGGCTACACCTTC. The encoded protein is CASSEAADLYGYTF.

The chain employs TRBV6-1 and TRBJ2-7; D is uncertain. In germline, CDR1 is MNHNS, CDR2 SASEGT. The CDR3 is made up of 13 amino acids. Trimming removed 5 bases at V and 3 bases at J, with 11 bases between. This CDR3 reads CASSPRFSYEQYF. The CDR3 DNA reads TGTGCCAGCAGTCCCCGTTTCAGCTACGAGCAGTACTTC.

The rearrangement uses TRBV7-9 and TRBJ2-7; a weak D match, TRBD2 (5 bases). Deletions cut 11 bases from V and 6 bases from J, with 23 bases between. This CDR3 is 14 amino acids long. Germline assignment: CDR1 SEHNR and CDR2 FQNEAQ (reference sequence). The CDR3 DNA reads TGTGCCGCCGAGGCATATGACCGAGGAGGCGAGCAGTACTTC. This codes for CAAEAYDRGGEQYF.

This clonotype was counted only a few times. V is TRBV6-6 and J is TRBJ2-1; weak D call: TRBD1 (6 bases). V dropped 8 bases and J dropped 4 bases, with 12 bases sitting between them. The germline V gene encodes CDR1 MNHNY and CDR2 SVGAGI (reference sequence). The CDR3 consists of 13 residues. CDR3 sequence (DNA): TGTGCCAGCCTGCCAGGGGCTTACAATGAGCAGTTCTTC. Its protein is CASLPGAYNEQFF.

This clonotype came up many times. The chain employs TRBV7-2 and TRBJ1-1; D uncertain. Trimming left V 3 bases short and J 3 bases short, with 8 bases between. Germline V CDR1 and CDR2: SGHTA, FQGNSA. There are 13 residues in the CDR3. The CDR3 loop reads CASSLFRDTEAFF. The DNA of the CDR3 is TGTGCCAGCAGCTTGTTCAGAGACACTGAAGCTTTCTTT.

This clonotype was counted only a few times. The rearrangement joins TRBV7-9 to TRBJ2-5, with 7 bases matching TRBD1. The germline CDR1 and CDR2 sequences are SEHNR and FQNEAQ (reference sequence). Germline trimming cut 1 base from V and 3 bases from J; bases unmatched to any gene: 2. This CDR3 contains 14 residues. Here the CDR3 DNA reads TGTGCCAGCAGCTTAGGGGACAGAAAAGAGACCCAGTACTTC. The encoded protein is CASSLGDRKETQYF.

This clonotype was found a few times. The chain is built from TRBV7-9 and TRBJ1-1; D might be TRBD1 (5 bases). Trimming left V 5 bases short and J 5 bases short, with 21 bases between. The germline V gene encodes CDR1 SEHNR and CDR2 FQNEAQ (reference sequence). The CDR3 is 16 residues long. The CDR3 DNA follows: TGTGCCAGCAGCCGACGTGATTGGGGCTCAGGTACTGAAGCTTTCTTT. Residues: CASSRRDWGSGTEAFF.

This chain joins TRBV7-6 and TRBJ1-1; D call uncertain. V lost 4 bases and J lost 3, with 9 bases in between. The CDR3 spans 13 residues. From germline, CDR1 is SGHVS and CDR2 FNYEAQ. CDR3 loop: CASSSREDTEAFF. The CDR3 nucleotides read TGTGCCAGCAGCTCACGAGAGGACACTGAAGCTTTCTTT.

This clonotype came up a few times. V gene TRBV7-2 combines with J gene TRBJ2-7; 10 bases match TRBD2. CDR1 and CDR2 (germline): SGHTA, FQGNSA. CDR3 length equals 15 residues. Trimming cost V 5 bases and J 7 bases; bases outside gene matches: 11. CDR3 in DNA: TGTGCCAGCAGCCGAGGGGGTAGCGGGGGGTGGGAGCAGTACTTC. Translating it yields CASSRGGSGGWEQYF.

This clonotype has a single count. In DNA form, the CDR3 reads TGTGCCAGCAGCCAAAAGGCGACAGGGGGCACAGATACGCAGTATTTT. Protein product: CASSQKATGGTDTQYF. This chain links TRBV5-4 with TRBJ2-3, with 8 bases matching TRBD1. Trimming removed 4 bases from V and 1 base from J; junction bases left unmatched: 8. The CDR3 has 16 residues. Germline V gene sequence: CDR1 SGHNT, CDR2 YYREEE (reference sequence). Based on the CDR3 plus reference TRBV5-4 and TRBJ2-3, the full variable domain is ETGVTQSPTHLIKTRGQQVTLRCSSQSGHNTVSWYQQALGQGPQFIFQYYREEENGRGNFPPRFSGLQFPNYSSELNVNALELDDSALYLCASSQKATGGTDTQYFGPGTRLTVL.

This sequence joins TRBV2 and TRBJ2-6, with D perhaps TRBD2 (6 bases). V dropped 6 bases and J dropped 1 base, with 7 bases sitting between them. This CDR3 contains 14 residues. Germline CDR1 SNHLY, CDR2 FYNNEI. The CDR3 region has the DNA TGTGCCAGCAGACGGGAGTCTGGGGCCAACGTCCTGACTTTC. The encoded protein is CASRRESGANVLTF.

The chain has TRBV18 and TRBJ2-3; D tentatively fits TRBD1 or TRBD2 (6 bases each). V was cut by 1 base and J by 1 base, with 12 bases left in between. Germline V lookup: CDR1 KGHSH, CDR2 LQKENI. The CDR3 length is 16 residues. This chain's CDR3 is CASSPRLGGGTDTQYF. DNA for the CDR3: TGTGCCAGCTCACCACGTTTGGGGGGCGGCACAGATACGCAGTATTTT. Combining the CDR3 with reference TRBV18 and TRBJ2-3 gives the whole variable domain NAGVMQNPRHLVRRRGQEARLRCSPMKGHSHVYWYRQLPEEGLKFMVYLQKENIIDESGMPKERFSAEFPKEGPSILRIQQVVRGDSAAYFCASSPRLGGGTDTQYFGPGTRLTVL.

This clonotype appeared many times. CDR3 amino acids: CASSLASGSALKGYTF. The CDR3 DNA follows: TGTGCCAGCAGCTTAGCCTCAGGGTCCGCTCTGAAGGGCTACACCTTC. V usage is TRBV7-2 and J usage is TRBJ1-2; TRBD1 is a possible D gene (5 bases). This CDR3 spans 16 amino acids. Germline CDR1 reads SGHTA; CDR2 reads FQGNSA. Trimming shortened V by 0 bases and J by 8 bases, and 19 bases separated the two germline ends. Full variable domain (rest looked up from reference TRBV7-2 and TRBJ1-2): GAGVSQSPSNKVTEKGKDVELRCDPISGHTALYWYRQSLGQGLEFLIYFQGNSAPDKSGLPSDRFSAERTGGSVSTLTIQRTQQEDSAVYLCASSLASGSALKGYTFGSGTRLTVV.

The chain recombines TRBV5-4 with TRBJ1-6; 7 bases agree with TRBD1. Germline V gene sequence: CDR1 SGHNT, CDR2 YYREEE (reference sequence). CDR3 length equals 16 residues. J gave up 7 bases and V 0 bases, and 7 bases lay outside the gene matches. Here the CDR3 DNA reads TGTGCCAGCAGCTTGGGACAGGGCTGGAGGAATTCACCCCTCCACTTT. Protein sequence: CASSLGQGWRNSPLHF.

The chain employs TRBV27 and TRBJ2-2; D uncertain. Germline CDR1 MNHEY, CDR2 SMNVEV (reference sequence). The CDR3 has 17 residues. V was trimmed by 5 bases and J by 3 bases, leaving 19 bases between them. The DNA of the CDR3 is TGTGCCAGCAGTCCCACTCCCCAGGCGTCGGACACCGGGGAGCTGTTTTTT. Its translation is CASSPTPQASDTGELFF.

This clonotype was observed a few times. The gene calls are TRBV5-1 and TRBJ1-4, with a possible D match to TRBD1 (6 bases). The CDR3 loop spans 15 amino acids. In germline, CDR1 is SGHRS, CDR2 YFSETQ. Between the trimmed V and J ends, which lost 4 bases and 6 bases, there was a span of 16 bases. Here the CDR3 DNA reads TGCGCCAGCAGCCCCAGGGGTGGTCGAGATGAAAAACTGTTTTTT. Encoded protein: CASSPRGGRDEKLFF.

The CDR3 bases are TGTGCCAGTACCGGGGTCGGGGAGGGCCCCTACCCCACAGATACGCAGTATTTT. The encoded protein is CASTGVGEGPYPTDTQYF. This sequence joins TRBV7-2 and TRBJ2-3, with TRBD2 matching 7 bases. The trim removed 9 bases at V and 2 bases at J, leaving 20 bases unmatched. CDR1 and CDR2 (germline): SGHTA, FQGNSA. The CDR3 spans 18 residues.